This T cell receptor beta chain was retrieved from a study of prognosis after radiotherapy for stage I lung cancer. Broader study findings: Lower post-radiation Shannon entropy was seen in patients who went on to develop distant metastases.

CT and PET/CT showed node-negative disease in all patients, none of whom had received prior chemotherapy or radiotherapy or had other malignancies. The CDR3 runs to 15 residues. With V trimmed by 9 bases and J by 3 bases, 9 bases remained unmatched. Germline V gene lookup returns CDR1 SGHTS and CDR2 YDEGEE. Regarding this clonotype: Its matching antigen is unknown. A much larger clonotype is one base distant, so this may be a read error.

Genomic DNA provided the template from which TCR beta CDR3 was amplified by two-round multiplex PCR. With primers specific to each TRBV and TRBJ gene, the first-round PCR was performed. MiXCR was run by TCRdb on the multiplex PCR reads, yielding one entry per CDR3 protein. This table holds about 36,000 distinct CDR3 sequences, around 35% found once. The V gene is TRBV5-8, the J gene TRBJ2-3; the match to TRBD1 covers 11 bases. This sample comprised PBMCs, obtained before or after stereotactic body radiation therapy (not recorded which). This clonotype was obtained from a donor at least 50 years old with non-small cell lung cancer. CDR3 DNA: TGTGCCAACAGTAGGGACAGGGGGAGAACAGATACGCAGTATTTT. Translation gives CANSRDRGRTDTQYF.